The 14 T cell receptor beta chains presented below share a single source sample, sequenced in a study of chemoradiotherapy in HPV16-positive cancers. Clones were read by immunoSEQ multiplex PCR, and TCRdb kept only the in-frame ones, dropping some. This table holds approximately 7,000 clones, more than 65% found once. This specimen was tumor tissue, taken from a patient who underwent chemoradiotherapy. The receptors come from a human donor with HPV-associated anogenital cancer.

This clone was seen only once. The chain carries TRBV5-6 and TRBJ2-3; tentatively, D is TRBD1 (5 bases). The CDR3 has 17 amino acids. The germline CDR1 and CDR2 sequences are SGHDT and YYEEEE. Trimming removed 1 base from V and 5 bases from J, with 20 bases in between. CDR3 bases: TGTGCCAGCAGCTTGAGGGCGGTCGGTTCCAGGGAAGATACGCAGTATTTT. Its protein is CASSLRAVGSREDTQYF.

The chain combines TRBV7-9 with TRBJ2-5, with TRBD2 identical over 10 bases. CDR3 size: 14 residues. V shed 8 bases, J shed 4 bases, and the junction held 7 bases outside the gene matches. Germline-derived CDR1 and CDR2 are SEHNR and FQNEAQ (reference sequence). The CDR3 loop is CASGLAGALETQYF. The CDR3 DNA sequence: TGTGCCAGCGGGCTAGCGGGAGCCCTAGAGACCCAGTACTTC.

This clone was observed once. The CDR3, as DNA: TGTGCCAGCAGTGGGGGGAGGGAGACCCAGTACTTC. It specifies CASSGGRETQYF. This sequence joins TRBV2 and TRBJ2-5, with D maybe TRBD2 (6 bases). CDR3 size: 12 residues. Trimming removed 4 bases at V and 5 bases at J, with 8 bases between. CDR1 is SNHLY, CDR2 FYNNEI, per germline.

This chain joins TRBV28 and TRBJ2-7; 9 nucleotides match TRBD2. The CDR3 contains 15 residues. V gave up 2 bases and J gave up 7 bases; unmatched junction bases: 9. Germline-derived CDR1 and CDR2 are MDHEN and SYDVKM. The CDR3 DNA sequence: TGTGCCAGCAGTTTAGCGGGAGGGCCTTTGGGGGAGCAGTACTTC. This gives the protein CASSLAGGPLGEQYF. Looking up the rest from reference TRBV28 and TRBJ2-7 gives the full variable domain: DVKVTQSSRYLVKRTGEKVFLECVQDMDHENMFWYRQDPGLGLRLIYFSYDVKMKEKGDIPEGYSVSREKKERFSLILESASTNQTSMYLCASSLAGGPLGEQYFGPGTRLTVT.

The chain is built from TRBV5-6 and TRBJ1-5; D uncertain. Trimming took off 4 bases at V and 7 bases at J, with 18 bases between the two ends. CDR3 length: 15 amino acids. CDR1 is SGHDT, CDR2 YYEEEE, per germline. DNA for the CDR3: TGTGCCAGCAGCACCGGGAACATCCTTCAACAGCCCCAGCATTTT. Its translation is CASSTGNILQQPQHF.

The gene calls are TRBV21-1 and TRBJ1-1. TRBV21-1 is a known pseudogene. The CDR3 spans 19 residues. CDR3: CASSKGPRPSLHGGTEAFF. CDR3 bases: TGTGCCAGCAGCAAAGGCCCCCGGCCGTCCTTACACGGGGGTACTGAAGCTTTCTTT.

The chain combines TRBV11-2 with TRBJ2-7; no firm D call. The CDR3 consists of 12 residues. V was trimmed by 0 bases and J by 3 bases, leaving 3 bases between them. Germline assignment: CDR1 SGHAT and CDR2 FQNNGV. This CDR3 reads CASSLDHYEQYF. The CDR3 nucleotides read TGTGCCAGCAGCTTAGACCACTACGAGCAGTACTTC.

The CDR3 DNA reads as TGTGCCAGCAGCTTCGATGCCACAGGGGTTGGCACTGAAGCTTTCTTT. It codes for CASSFDATGVGTEAFF. The genes are TRBV5-4 and TRBJ1-1, with 7 bases that match TRBD1. The ends lost 2 bases at V and 4 bases at J; junction bases unmatched: 11. Per germline, CDR1 SGHNT and CDR2 YYREEE (reference sequence). CDR3 length: 16 amino acids.

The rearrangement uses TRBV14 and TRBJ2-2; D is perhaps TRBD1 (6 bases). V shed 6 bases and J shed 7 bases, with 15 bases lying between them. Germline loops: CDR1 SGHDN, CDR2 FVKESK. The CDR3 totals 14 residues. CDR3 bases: TGTGCCAGCAGGGCAACAGGGTTAGGCGGGGAGCTGTTTTTT. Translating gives CASRATGLGGELFF.

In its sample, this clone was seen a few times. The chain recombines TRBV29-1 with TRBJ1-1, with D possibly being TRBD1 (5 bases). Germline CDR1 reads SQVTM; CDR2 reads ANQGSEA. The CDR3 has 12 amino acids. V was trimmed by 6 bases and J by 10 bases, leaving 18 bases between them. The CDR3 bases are TGCAGCGTGGCCCCCCCAGGGAATATAGCTTTCTTT. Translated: CSVAPPGNIAFF.

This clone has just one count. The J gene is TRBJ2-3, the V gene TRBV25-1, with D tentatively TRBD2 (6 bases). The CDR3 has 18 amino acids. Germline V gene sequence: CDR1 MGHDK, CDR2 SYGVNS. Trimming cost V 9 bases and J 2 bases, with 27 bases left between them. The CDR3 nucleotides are TGTGCCAGTACAGCCTTAGGCGGGCCAGGAGGGCACACAGATACGCAGTATTTT. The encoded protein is CASTALGGPGGHTDTQYF.

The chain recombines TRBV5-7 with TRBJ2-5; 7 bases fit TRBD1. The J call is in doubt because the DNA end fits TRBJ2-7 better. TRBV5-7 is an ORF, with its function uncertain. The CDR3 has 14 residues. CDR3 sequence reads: CASSHRDSFHEQYF. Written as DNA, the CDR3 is TGTGCCAGCAGCCATAGGGACAGTTTCCACGAGCAGTACTTC.

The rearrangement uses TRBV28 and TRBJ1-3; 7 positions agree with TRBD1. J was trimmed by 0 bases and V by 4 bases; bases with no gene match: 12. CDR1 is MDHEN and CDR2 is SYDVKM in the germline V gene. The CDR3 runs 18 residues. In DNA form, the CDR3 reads TGTGCCAGCAGTTCCCTCCACCAGGGGGGACGCTCTGGAAACACCATATATTTT. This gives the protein CASSSLHQGGRSGNTIYF.

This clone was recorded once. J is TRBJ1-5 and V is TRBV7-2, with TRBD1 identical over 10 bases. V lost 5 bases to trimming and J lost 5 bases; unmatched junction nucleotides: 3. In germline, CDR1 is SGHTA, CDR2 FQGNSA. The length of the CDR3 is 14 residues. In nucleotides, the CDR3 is TGTGCCAGCAGCGCGGGACAGGGGTATCAGCCCCAGCATTTT. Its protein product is CASSAGQGYQPQHF.